This TCR beta chain was sequenced in a study of cytomegalovirus exposure and HLA in healthy donors. General study findings and limits: The majority of TCR sequences were rare, yet some public TCRs appeared in many donors. Per a prior analysis, the majority of TCR beta V segments were productive roughly 87% or roughly 30% of the time. Most of the CMV-associated TCR beta chains (in a later analysis) appeared to be HLA-restricted.

PCR used 60 Vbeta primers and 13 Jbeta primers. Here immunoSEQ multiplex PCR was the method, and the copy in TCRdb shows in-frame clones only, minus some. The sample includes about 160,000 clones, approximately 80% of them seen just once. On this clone itself: The antigen remains unidentified.

The clonotype originates from a man aged 45-60 years in good health and CMV-seropositive. Input material: PBMCs.

CDR3 sequence reads: CASSDPRRGDTQYF. The CDR3 DNA sequence: TGTGCCAGCAGTGACCCTCGGCGAGGGGATACGCAGTATTTT. The V and J genes are TRBV2 and TRBJ2-3, with D perhaps matching TRBD2 (5 bases). This CDR3 is built from 14 residues. Trimming pared 3 bases from V and 6 bases from J, leaving 13 bases between. The germline CDR1 and CDR2 sequences are SNHLY and FYNNEI.